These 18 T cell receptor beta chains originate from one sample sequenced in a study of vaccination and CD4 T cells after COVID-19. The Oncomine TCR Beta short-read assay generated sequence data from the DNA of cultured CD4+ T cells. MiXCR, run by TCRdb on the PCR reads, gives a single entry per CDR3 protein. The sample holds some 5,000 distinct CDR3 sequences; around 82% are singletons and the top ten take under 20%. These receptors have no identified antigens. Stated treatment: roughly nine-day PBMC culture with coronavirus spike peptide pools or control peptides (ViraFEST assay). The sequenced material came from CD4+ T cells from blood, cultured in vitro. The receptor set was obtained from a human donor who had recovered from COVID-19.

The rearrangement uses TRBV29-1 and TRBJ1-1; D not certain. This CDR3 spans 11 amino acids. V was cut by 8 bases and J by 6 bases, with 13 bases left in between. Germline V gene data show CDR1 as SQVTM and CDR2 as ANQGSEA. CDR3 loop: CSQSGFPEAFF. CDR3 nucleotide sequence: TGCAGCCAATCCGGTTTCCCTGAAGCTTTCTTT.

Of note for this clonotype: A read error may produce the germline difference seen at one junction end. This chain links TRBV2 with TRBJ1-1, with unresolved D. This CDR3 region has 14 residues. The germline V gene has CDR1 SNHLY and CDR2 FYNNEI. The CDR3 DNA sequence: TGTGCCAGCAGTGAGGACGGGTTGAATACTGAAGCTTTCTTT. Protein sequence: CASSEDGLNTEAFF.

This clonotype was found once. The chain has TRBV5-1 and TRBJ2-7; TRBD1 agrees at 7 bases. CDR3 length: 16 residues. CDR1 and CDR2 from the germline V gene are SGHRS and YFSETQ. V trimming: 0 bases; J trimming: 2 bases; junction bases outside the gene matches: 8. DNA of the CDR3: TGCGCCAGCAGCTTGGTCGGTGGGGACAGACCCTACGAGCAGTACTTC. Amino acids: CASSLVGGDRPYEQYF.

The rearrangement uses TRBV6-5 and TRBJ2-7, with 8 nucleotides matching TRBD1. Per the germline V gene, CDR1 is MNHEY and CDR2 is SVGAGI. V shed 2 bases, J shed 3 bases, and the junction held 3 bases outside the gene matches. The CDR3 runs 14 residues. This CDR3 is CASSYGQGSYEQYF. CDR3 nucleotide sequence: TGTGCCAGCAGTTACGGACAGGGAAGCTACGAGCAGTACTTC.

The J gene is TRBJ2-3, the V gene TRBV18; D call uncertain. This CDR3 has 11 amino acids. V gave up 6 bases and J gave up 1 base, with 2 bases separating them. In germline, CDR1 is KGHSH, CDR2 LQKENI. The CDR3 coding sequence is TGTGCCAGCTCGCGCACAGATACGCAGTATTTT. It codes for CASSRTDTQYF.

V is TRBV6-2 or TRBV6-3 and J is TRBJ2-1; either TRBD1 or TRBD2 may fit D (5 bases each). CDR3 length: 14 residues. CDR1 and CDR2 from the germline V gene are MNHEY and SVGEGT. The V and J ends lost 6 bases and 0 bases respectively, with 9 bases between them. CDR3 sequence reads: CASRGEYSYNEQFF. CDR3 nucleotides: TGTGCCAGCAGGGGGGAGTACTCCTACAATGAGCAGTTCTTC.

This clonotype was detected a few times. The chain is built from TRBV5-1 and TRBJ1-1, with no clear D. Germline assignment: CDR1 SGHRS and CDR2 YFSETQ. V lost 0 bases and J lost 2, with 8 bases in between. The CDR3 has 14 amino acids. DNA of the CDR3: TGCGCCAGCAGCTTGGCGTGGGTAAACACTGAAGCTTTCTTT. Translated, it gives CASSLAWVNTEAFF.

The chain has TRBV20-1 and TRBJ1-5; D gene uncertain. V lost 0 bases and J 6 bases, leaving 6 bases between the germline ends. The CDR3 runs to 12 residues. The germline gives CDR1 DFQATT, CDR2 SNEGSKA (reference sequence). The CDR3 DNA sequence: TGCAGTGCTAGAGATTTGGGTCAGCCCCAGCATTTT. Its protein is CSARDLGQPQHF.

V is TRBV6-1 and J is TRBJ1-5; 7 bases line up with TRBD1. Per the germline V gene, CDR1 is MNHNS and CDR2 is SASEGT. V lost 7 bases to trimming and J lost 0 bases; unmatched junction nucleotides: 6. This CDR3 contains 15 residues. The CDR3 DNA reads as TGTGCCAGCACCTCGACAGGGCCTAGCAATCAGCCCCAGCATTTT. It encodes CASTSTGPSNQPQHF.

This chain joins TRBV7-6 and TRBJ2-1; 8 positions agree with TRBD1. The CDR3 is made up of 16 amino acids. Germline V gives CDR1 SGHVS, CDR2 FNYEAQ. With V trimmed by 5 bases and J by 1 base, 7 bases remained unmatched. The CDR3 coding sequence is TGTGCCAGCAGCCAAGAAACAGGGGGATCCTACAATGAGCAGTTCTTC. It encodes CASSQETGGSYNEQFF. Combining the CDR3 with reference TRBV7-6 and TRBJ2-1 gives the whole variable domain GAGVSQSPRYKVTKRGQDVALRCDPISGHVSLYWYRQALGQGPEFLTYFNYEAQQDKSGLPNDRFSAERPEGSISTLTIQRTEQRDSAMYRCASSQETGGSYNEQFFGPGTRLTVL.

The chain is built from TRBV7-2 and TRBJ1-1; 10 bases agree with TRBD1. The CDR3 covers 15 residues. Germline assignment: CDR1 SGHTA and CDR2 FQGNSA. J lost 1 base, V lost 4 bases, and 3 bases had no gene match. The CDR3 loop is CASSYRQGANTEAFF. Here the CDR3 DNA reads TGTGCCAGCAGCTACCGACAGGGGGCGAACACTGAAGCTTTCTTT.

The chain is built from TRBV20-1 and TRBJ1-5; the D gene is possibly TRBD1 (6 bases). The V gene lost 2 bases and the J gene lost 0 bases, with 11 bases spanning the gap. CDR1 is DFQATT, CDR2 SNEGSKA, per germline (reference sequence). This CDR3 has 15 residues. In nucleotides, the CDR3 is TGCAGTGCTAGAAGGGGGGACTATAGCAATCAGCCCCAGCATTTT. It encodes CSARRGDYSNQPQHF.

Here the CDR3 reads CASSPGQRGDGYTF. The CDR3, as DNA: TGTGCCAGCAGCCCGGGACAGCGGGGGGATGGCTACACCTTC. The chain combines TRBV11-2 with TRBJ1-2; 7 nucleotides align to TRBD1. The CDR3 loop spans 14 amino acids. The junction had 9 bases not matched to a gene; V was cut back by 5 bases and J by 6 bases. The germline CDR1 and CDR2 sequences are SGHAT and FQNNGV.

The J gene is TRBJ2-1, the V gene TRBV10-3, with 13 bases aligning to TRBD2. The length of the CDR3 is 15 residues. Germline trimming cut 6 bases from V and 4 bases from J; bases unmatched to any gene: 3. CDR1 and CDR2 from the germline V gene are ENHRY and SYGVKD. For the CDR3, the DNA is TGTGCCATCAGGGAACTAGCGGGGGGGTACAATGAGCAGTTCTTC. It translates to CAIRELAGGYNEQFF.

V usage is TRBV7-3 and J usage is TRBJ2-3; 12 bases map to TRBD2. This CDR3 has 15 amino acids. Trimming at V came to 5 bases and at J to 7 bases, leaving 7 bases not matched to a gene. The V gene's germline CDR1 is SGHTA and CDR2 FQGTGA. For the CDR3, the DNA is TGTGCCAGCAGCCCAAGACTAGCGGGGGTGAATACGCAGTATTTT. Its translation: CASSPRLAGVNTQYF.

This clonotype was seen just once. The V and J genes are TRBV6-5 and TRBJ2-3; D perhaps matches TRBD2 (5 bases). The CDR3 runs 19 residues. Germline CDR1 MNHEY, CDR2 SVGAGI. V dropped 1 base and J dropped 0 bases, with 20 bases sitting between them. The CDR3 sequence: CASSYWRQAEKLSTDTQYF. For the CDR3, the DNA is TGTGCCAGCAGTTACTGGAGGCAGGCGGAAAAGCTTAGCACAGATACGCAGTATTTT.

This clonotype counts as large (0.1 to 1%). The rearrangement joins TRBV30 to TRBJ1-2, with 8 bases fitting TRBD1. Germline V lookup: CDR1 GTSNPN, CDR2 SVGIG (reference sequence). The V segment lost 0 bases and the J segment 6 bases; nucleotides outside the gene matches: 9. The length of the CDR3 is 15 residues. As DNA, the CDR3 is TGTGCCTGGAGTGTACGGGCAGGGGGCTTGAATGGCTACACCTTC. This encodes CAWSVRAGGLNGYTF.

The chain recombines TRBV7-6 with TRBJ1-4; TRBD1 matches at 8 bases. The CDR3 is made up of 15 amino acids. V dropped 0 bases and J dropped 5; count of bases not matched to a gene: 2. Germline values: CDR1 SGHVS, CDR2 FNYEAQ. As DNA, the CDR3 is TGTGCCAGCAGCTTAGCTAACAGGGGGAATGAAAAACTGTTTTTT. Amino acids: CASSLANRGNEKLFF.